The clone carrying this T cell receptor beta chain was seen only once. V was pared by 2 bases and J by 8 bases, with 18 bases between. The CDR3 spans 15 residues. Germline CDR1 LNHDA, CDR2 SQIVND (reference sequence). Here immunoSEQ multiplex PCR was the method, and the copy in TCRdb shows in-frame clones only, minus some. The table lists roughly 7,500 clones, just under 75% of them singletons. The source of the sample is a study of immune evolution from preneoplasia to lung adenocarcinoma. The J gene is TRBJ1-1, the V gene TRBV19, with D perhaps TRBD1 (5 bases). Material: FFPE atypical adenomatous hyperplasia tissue from the lung. Stated subset: atypical adenomatous hyperplasia (AAH), lung preneoplasia. The receptor was isolated from a donor older than 65 with lung adenocarcinoma. Some clones in this sample may be carry-over from other donors' samples. The CDR3 coding sequence is TGTGCCAGTAGTATACGCCAGGGAGGAGTGATCGAAGCTTTCTTT. Residues: CASSIRQGGVIEAFF.